The 8 T cell receptor beta chains presented below share a single source sample, sequenced in a study of Graves' ophthalmopathy and Graves' hyperthyroidism. Amplification from RNA transcripts yielded the TCR beta CDR3 regions. The workflow started with a first-round RT-PCR run with HTBI primers and then moved on to a second-round multiplex PCR. TCRdb analysed the multiplex PCR reads with MiXCR anew, one entry per CDR3 protein. Among about 550,000 distinct CDR3 sequences listed, about two fifths were seen once. The specimen was peripheral blood or thyroid tissue (not recorded which). The receptors were gathered from an adult man with Graves' hyperthyroidism.

The chain carries TRBV5-4 and TRBJ1-1, with 9 bases aligning to TRBD1. Per germline, CDR1 SGHNT and CDR2 YYREEE (reference sequence). The junction had 8 bases not matched to a gene; V was cut back by 4 bases and J by 4 bases. The CDR3 has 15 amino acids. CDR3 protein: CASSTTGGQGTEAFF. As DNA, the CDR3 is TGTGCCAGCAGCACGACAGGGGGACAGGGCACTGAAGCTTTCTTT.

This chain uses TRBV5-5 with TRBJ2-5, with 14 nucleotides matching TRBD2. There are 15 residues in the CDR3. Per germline, CDR1 SGHKS and CDR2 YYEKEE (reference sequence). After removal of 4 bases from V and 5 bases from J, the junction contained 4 bases not matched to a gene. Here the CDR3 DNA reads TGTGCCAGCAGCCCGGGACTAGCGGGGGATGAGACCCAGTACTTC. Its translation: CASSPGLAGDETQYF.

The chain recombines TRBV7-8 with TRBJ2-5, with 14 bases lining up with TRBD2. Germline V CDR1 and CDR2: SGHVS, FQNEAQ. The CDR3 runs to 13 residues. V was pared by 8 bases and J by 13 bases, with 9 bases of the junction left unmatched. The CDR3 DNA is TGTGCCAGCTCCCCGGGACTAGCGGGAGAGCGGTACTTC. The encoded protein is CASSPGLAGERYF. The full variable domain, rest sourced from reference TRBV7-8 and TRBJ2-5, is GAGVSQSPRYKVAKRGQDVALRCDPISGHVSLFWYQQALGQGPEFLTYFQNEAQLDKSGLPSDRFFAERPEGSVSTLKIQRTQQEDSAVYLCASSPGLAGERYFGPGTRLLVL.

Many counts were recorded for this clonotype. The junction differs from germline at one of its ends, possibly a read error. The chain recombines TRBV5-1 with TRBJ1-1; no clear D gene. Germline CDR1 SGHRS, CDR2 YFSETQ. The CDR3 has 14 residues. The CDR3 sequence: CASSLGVGNTEAFF. DNA for the CDR3: TGTGCCAGCAGCTTAGGTGTAGGGAACACTGAAGCTTTCTTT.

This clonotype showed up many times. The gene calls are TRBV2 and TRBJ2-7; the D gene is possibly TRBD2 (5 bases). V lost 3 bases to trimming and J lost 2 bases, with 8 bases between them. This CDR3 region has 13 residues. The germline CDR1 and CDR2 sequences are SNHLY and FYNNEI. CDR3 in amino acids: CASSERAAYEQYF. As DNA, the CDR3 is TGTGCCAGCAGTGAGCGGGCCGCCTACGAGCAGTACTTC.

The genes are TRBV7-4 and TRBJ2-5, with 12 positions matching TRBD1. There are 16 residues in the CDR3. V lost 4 bases and J lost 3; bases outside the gene matches: 6. The germline gives CDR1 SGHVT, CDR2 SQSDAQ. CDR3 DNA sequence: TGTGCCAGCAGCTCCCCCGGGACAGGGGGCGAAGAGACCCAGTACTTC. Its protein product is CASSSPGTGGEETQYF.

This clonotype was counted many times. The chain's CDR3 is CASSVGHGMNTEAFF. CDR3 DNA: TGTGCCAGCAGCGTCGGACACGGTATGAACACTGAAGCTTTCTTT. The rearrangement joins TRBV9 to TRBJ1-1; maybe TRBD1 (5 bases). V lost 2 bases, J lost 0 bases, and 11 bases lay in between. Per the germline V gene, CDR1 is SGDLS and CDR2 is YYNGEE. CDR3 length: 15 amino acids.

This clonotype was detected a few times. The chain joins TRBV6-5 to TRBJ2-7, with 8 bases identical to TRBD1. Germline CDR1 reads MNHEY; CDR2 reads SVGAGI. Germline trimming cut 2 bases from V and 5 bases from J; bases unmatched to any gene: 8. CDR3 length: 15 amino acids. As DNA, the CDR3 is TGTGCCAGCAGTTACAGGAGACAGGGGTGGCACGAGCAGTACTTC. Encoded protein: CASSYRRQGWHEQYF.